The 23 T cell receptor beta chains listed next were all sequenced from one sample in a study of cytomegalovirus exposure and HLA in healthy donors. The PCR made use of 60 Vbeta and 13 Jbeta primers. Data came from immunoSEQ multiplex PCR; TCRdb stores just in-frame clones and leaves some out. The top ten hold around 1.5% of the sample, which has around 100,000 clones, more than 75% seen once. Sequenced: PBMCs. These receptors came from a woman aged 40 to 55 in good health and CMV-seronegative.

This clone has just one count. The V and J genes are TRBV14 and TRBJ2-3; no clear D gene. The CDR3 is 15 amino acids. CDR1 and CDR2 (germline): SGHDN, FVKESK. Trimming pared 0 bases from V and 3 bases from J, leaving 10 bases between. This CDR3 is CASSQDPGWTDTQYF. DNA of the CDR3: TGTGCCAGCAGCCAAGATCCGGGTTGGACAGATACGCAGTATTTT.

The chain couples TRBV10-3 to TRBJ1-5, with 12 bases fitting TRBD1. CDR3 length: 18 amino acids. Germline lookup yields CDR1 ENHRY and CDR2 SYGVKD. V was pared by 2 bases and J by 1 base, with 6 bases of the junction left unmatched. The CDR3 DNA reads as TGTGCCATCAGTGAGAGGTCGGGACAGGGGGCAAGCAATCAGCCCCAGCATTTT. This sequence encodes CAISERSGQGASNQPQHF.

The rearrangement links TRBV28 to TRBJ2-4; possibly TRBD2 for D (5 bases). Germline V gene lookup returns CDR1 MDHEN and CDR2 SYDVKM. V dropped 3 bases and J dropped 8 bases, with 14 bases sitting between them. The CDR3 extends over 14 amino acids. As DNA, the CDR3 is TGTGCCAGCAGTTTGAGGGCCGGGTCGGACATTCAGTACTTC. Amino acids: CASSLRAGSDIQYF.

The CDR3 loop is CASSPGLAGVPNEQFF. In DNA form, the CDR3 reads TGTGCCAGCAGCCCCGGACTAGCGGGAGTTCCCAATGAGCAGTTCTTC. V and J are TRBV5-6 and TRBJ2-1, with 13 bases matching TRBD2. The germline gives CDR1 SGHDT, CDR2 YYEEEE. V lost 4 bases to trimming and J lost 6 bases; unmatched junction nucleotides: 7. The CDR3 totals 16 residues. Using reference TRBV5-6 and TRBJ2-1 for the parts outside the CDR3, the full variable domain is DAGVTQSPTHLIKTRGQQVTLRCSPKSGHDTVSWYQQALGQGPQFIFQYYEEEERQRGNFPDRFSGHQFPNYSSELNVNALLLGDSALYLCASSPGLAGVPNEQFFGPGTRLTVL.

The chain combines TRBV6-5 with TRBJ2-1; maybe TRBD2 (5 bases). CDR1 is MNHEY, CDR2 SVGAGI, per germline. V was pared by 6 bases and J by 4 bases, with 13 bases between. The CDR3 loop spans 14 amino acids. The CDR3 spells CASSRAGEYNEQFF. The CDR3 region has the DNA TGTGCCAGCAGCCGCGCCGGGGAGTACAATGAGCAGTTCTTC.

This clone was counted a single time. The CDR3 DNA reads as TGTGCCACCTCCTTTAAAATGAACACTGAAGCTTTCTTT. Protein product: CATSFKMNTEAFF. The genes are TRBV6-5 and TRBJ1-1; the D is unclear. This CDR3 region has 13 residues. Looked up from germline, CDR1 is MNHEY and CDR2 is SVGAGI. Trimming shortened V by 10 bases and J by 0 bases, and 12 bases separated the two germline ends.

This chain joins TRBV18 and TRBJ1-2; weak D call: TRBD1 (5 bases). The V end was cut by 2 bases, the J end by 3 bases, with 16 bases between. CDR1 and CDR2 (germline): KGHSH, LQKENI. This CDR3 comprises 16 residues. CDR3 protein: CASSPTSGGVHYGYTF. CDR3 DNA: TGTGCCAGCTCACCAACCAGTGGAGGGGTTCACTATGGCTACACCTTC.

The rearrangement joins TRBV2 to TRBJ1-1; 8 bases line up with TRBD1. The CDR3 length is 18 residues. Trimming at V came to 9 bases and at J to 1 base, leaving 19 bases not matched to a gene. Germline assignment: CDR1 SNHLY and CDR2 FYNNEI. The chain's CDR3 is CASRRGVVVGTGNTEAFF. CDR3 DNA: TGTGCCAGTCGGAGAGGGGTGGTTGTGGGGACAGGGAACACTGAAGCTTTCTTT.

The rearrangement uses TRBV7-3 and TRBJ2-7, with 8 bases aligning to TRBD1. The J segment lost 3 bases and the V segment lost 2 bases, leaving 3 bases of the junction unmatched. This CDR3 is 14 amino acids long. From germline, CDR1 is SGHTA and CDR2 FQGTGA. CDR3 amino acids: CASSLGQGNYEQYF. Written as DNA, the CDR3 is TGTGCCAGCAGCTTAGGACAGGGAAACTACGAGCAGTACTTC.

This clone showed up just a few times. The chain links TRBV19 to TRBJ2-1; 7 bases match TRBD2. The CDR3 length is 14 residues. Germline CDR1 is LNHDA and CDR2 is SQIVND (reference sequence). V shed 3 bases, J shed 5 bases, and the junction held 4 bases outside the gene matches. The CDR3 is CASSMGTIHNEQFF. In DNA form, the CDR3 reads TGTGCCAGTAGTATGGGGACTATTCACAATGAGCAGTTCTTC.

The table lists this clone with a count of one. J is TRBJ2-2 and V is TRBV15; no firm D call. The CDR3 runs 14 residues. V lost 1 base and J lost 7, with 10 bases in between. CDR1 is LNHNV, CDR2 YYDKDF, per germline (reference sequence). The DNA for the CDR3 is TGTGCCACCAGCAGAGTGAAGGCGGACGGGGAGCTGTTTTTT. Its protein is CATSRVKADGELFF. The variable domain in full, completed from reference TRBV15 and TRBJ2-2, reads DAMVIQNPRYQVTQFGKPVTLSCSQTLNHNVMYWYQQKSSQAPKLLFHYYDKDFNNEADTPDNFQSRRPNTSFCFLDIRSPGLGDTAMYLCATSRVKADGELFFGEGSRLTVL.

The rearrangement links TRBV27 to TRBJ1-4, with D uncertain. CDR1 and CDR2 from the germline V gene are MNHEY and SMNVEV (reference sequence). This CDR3 is 14 amino acids long. Trimming left V 5 bases short and J 8 bases short, with 15 bases between. The CDR3 sequence: CASSPDRGREKLFF. CDR3 coding DNA: TGTGCCAGCAGTCCCGACCGAGGTCGGGAAAAACTGTTTTTT.

The chain links TRBV11-1 to TRBJ2-7; 7 bases are shared with TRBD1. The V gene end was trimmed by 0 bases and the J gene end by 3 bases; junction bases not matched to a gene: 5. CDR1 is SGHAT and CDR2 is FQDESV in the germline V gene (reference sequence). The CDR3 runs to 15 residues. As DNA, the CDR3 is TGTGCCAGCAGCTTAGCGGATACAGGGGACTACGAGCAGTACTTC. Translation: CASSLADTGDYEQYF.

The chain joins TRBV19 to TRBJ2-3, with a tentative D call TRBD2 (6 bases). The V end was cut by 8 bases, the J end by 4 bases, with 19 bases between. Looked up from germline, CDR1 is LNHDA and CDR2 is SQIVND (reference sequence). This CDR3 is 15 amino acids long. The CDR3 sequence: CASGGIVLASDTQYF. CDR3 sequence (DNA): TGTGCCAGTGGGGGGATCGTACTGGCGTCAGATACGCAGTATTTT.

This chain links TRBV28 with TRBJ1-4, with TRBD1 matching 7 bases. J was trimmed by 6 bases and V by 6 bases; bases with no gene match: 10. This CDR3 spans 15 amino acids. Germline-derived CDR1 and CDR2 are MDHEN and SYDVKM. The CDR3 DNA is TGTGCCAGCAGGGGGGCCGGGACAGCCTATGAAAAACTGTTTTTT. Protein product: CASRGAGTAYEKLFF.

The gene calls are TRBV27 and TRBJ1-1; D is undetermined. CDR1 is MNHEY and CDR2 is SMNVEV in the germline V gene (reference sequence). V dropped 10 bases and J dropped 1 base, with 7 bases sitting between them. The CDR3 loop spans 11 amino acids. In DNA, the CDR3 is TGTGCCACCAGACAGAACACTGAAGCTTTCTTT. Encoded protein: CATRQNTEAFF.

The genes are TRBV5-4 and TRBJ2-5, with TRBD2 identical over 7 bases. Trimming at V came to 5 bases and at J to 5 bases, leaving 9 bases not matched to a gene. The CDR3 is 14 amino acids. Germline CDR1 reads SGHNT; CDR2 reads YYREEE (reference sequence). CDR3 DNA: TGTGCCAGCAGTCCTAATCTGGGGGGGGAGACCCAGTACTTC. It specifies CASSPNLGGETQYF.

The chain is built from TRBV19 and TRBJ2-5; perhaps TRBD1 as D (7 bases). Germline CDR1 LNHDA, CDR2 SQIVND (reference sequence). V lost 4 bases, J lost 2 bases, and 17 bases lay in between. This CDR3 spans 16 amino acids. Here the CDR3 reads CASSSQGGLRQETQYF. CDR3 bases: TGTGCCAGTAGTAGTCAGGGGGGCCTTCGACAAGAGACCCAGTACTTC.

The chain couples TRBV27 to TRBJ1-2; 7 bases align to TRBD1. The V and J ends lost 5 bases and 3 bases, in that order; junction bases with no gene match: 15. Germline CDR1 and CDR2: MNHEY and SMNVEV (reference sequence). This CDR3 is 17 amino acids long. CDR3 coding DNA: TGTGCCAGCAGTCCCTTGAGGGGGCCCGGCTACCACTATGGCTACACCTTC. Translated, it gives CASSPLRGPGYHYGYTF.

V gene TRBV5-4 combines with J gene TRBJ2-1, with 8 bases that match TRBD2. Germline values: CDR1 SGHNT, CDR2 YYREEE (reference sequence). The length of the CDR3 is 15 residues. Unmatched junction bases numbered 9, after V lost 4 bases and J lost 6 bases. The DNA for the CDR3 is TGTGCCAGCAGCAAGGAACTAGCGGAAAGCAATGAGCAGTTCTTC. Translating gives CASSKELAESNEQFF. The full variable domain, rest sourced from reference TRBV5-4 and TRBJ2-1, is ETGVTQSPTHLIKTRGQQVTLRCSSQSGHNTVSWYQQALGQGPQFIFQYYREEENGRGNFPPRFSGLQFPNYSSELNVNALELDDSALYLCASSKELAESNEQFFGPGTRLTVL.

V and J are TRBV11-2 and TRBJ1-1; no clear D. Germline V gives CDR1 SGHAT, CDR2 FQNNGV. Trimming pared 5 bases from V and 4 bases from J, leaving 14 bases between. The CDR3 consists of 14 residues. CDR3 coding DNA: TGTGCCAGCAGCCTGATACCGGGTATCACTGAAGCTTTCTTT. It codes for CASSLIPGITEAFF. Full variable domain (outside the CDR3, taken from reference TRBV11-2 and TRBJ1-1): EAGVAQSPRYKIIEKRQSVAFWCNPISGHATLYWYQQILGQGPKLLIQFQNNGVVDDSQLPKDRFSAERLKGVDSTLKIQPAKLEDSAVYLCASSLIPGITEAFFGQGTRLTVV.

The CDR3 sequence is CASSYGQGGYEQYF. CDR3 sequence (DNA): TGTGCCAGCAGTTACGGACAGGGAGGCTACGAGCAGTACTTC. The chain carries TRBV6-5 and TRBJ2-7; 8 bases map to TRBD1. J gave up 3 bases and V 2 bases, and 3 bases lay outside the gene matches. This CDR3 has 14 residues. Germline assignment: CDR1 MNHEY and CDR2 SVGAGI.

The chain carries TRBV28 and TRBJ1-2; D unresolved. The germline V and J ends were trimmed by 7 bases and 0 bases, with 12 bases remaining between them. The germline V gene encodes CDR1 MDHEN and CDR2 SYDVKM. CDR3 length equals 14 residues. This chain's CDR3 is CASIPVRANYGYTF. As DNA, the CDR3 is TGTGCCAGCATCCCCGTCCGGGCTAACTATGGCTACACCTTC.